The 20 T cell receptor beta chains below all came from one sample that was sequenced in a study of blood T cells in healthy people across ages. Using a J-beta primer mix together with a sample-barcoded 5' primer, a second PCR was run for roughly 6 to 11 cycles. One entry per CDR3 protein, called by TCRdb with MiXCR from the 5' RACE reads. This table has about 1.1 million distinct CDR3 sequences, around two fifths appearing once. Sequencing used blood. All receptors derive from a young man in good health.

The CDR3, as DNA: TGCAGTGCTAGCCTCCGGGACAGGGTGTGGGACACTGAAGCTTTCTTT. Translating it yields CSASLRDRVWDTEAFF. The chain has TRBV20-1 and TRBJ1-1; 9 nucleotides agree with TRBD1. From germline, CDR1 is DFQATT and CDR2 SNEGSKA (reference sequence). The V segment lost 3 bases and the J segment 3 bases; nucleotides outside the gene matches: 11. The CDR3 is 16 residues long.

This clonotype was seen a few times. The rearrangement links TRBV6-1 to TRBJ1-4; weak D call: TRBD1 (5 bases). The V end was cut by 2 bases, the J end by 5 bases, with 12 bases between. The length of the CDR3 is 15 residues. Germline CDR1 is MNHNS and CDR2 is SASEGT. DNA for the CDR3: TGTGCCAGCAGTGAACGGGGAGGGGAGAATGAAAAACTGTTTTTT. This encodes CASSERGGENEKLFF.

The CDR3 sequence: CASSLRPDRLHEQYF. DNA for the CDR3: TGTGCCAGCAGCTTAAGACCTGATCGTCTCCATGAGCAGTACTTC. The V call is TRBV7-2, the J call TRBJ2-7, with D hard to call. This CDR3 comprises 15 residues. Germline V gene lookup returns CDR1 SGHTA and CDR2 FQGNSA. V was clipped by 2 bases and J by 7 bases, with 18 bases between them.

Only a few counts were recorded for this clonotype. The gene calls are TRBV20-1 and TRBJ1-5; D is perhaps TRBD1 (5 bases). The V end was cut by 0 bases, the J end by 9 bases, with 6 bases between. The CDR3 covers 11 residues. Germline V gene lookup returns CDR1 DFQATT and CDR2 SNEGSKA (reference sequence). The CDR3 nucleotides are TGCAGTGCTAGAGATGACAGGCCCCAGCATTTT. Protein product: CSARDDRPQHF.

The V and J genes are TRBV11-2 and TRBJ2-1; TRBD2 agrees at 9 bases. Germline trimming cut 0 bases from V and 3 bases from J; bases unmatched to any gene: 9. CDR3 length equals 18 residues. From germline, CDR1 is SGHAT and CDR2 FQNNGV. CDR3 DNA sequence: TGTGCCAGCAGCTTAGAATCGACTAGCGGAAACTTCTACAATGAGCAGTTCTTC. The encoded protein is CASSLESTSGNFYNEQFF.

Ten or more counts support this clonotype. The chain uses TRBV20-1 and TRBJ2-5, with D uncertain. This CDR3 region has 11 residues. Germline assignment: CDR1 DFQATT and CDR2 SNEGSKA (reference sequence). V dropped 4 bases and J dropped 2 bases, with 5 bases sitting between them. The CDR3 nucleotides are TGCAGTGCTACCAGACAAGAGACCCAGTACTTC. This codes for CSATRQETQYF.

This clonotype was counted between two and nine times. The chain combines TRBV10-3 with TRBJ1-1; D gene unclear. The CDR3 is 13 amino acids. V was trimmed by 5 bases and J by 2 bases, leaving 9 bases between them. Germline CDR1 is ENHRY and CDR2 is SYGVKD. As DNA, the CDR3 is TGTGCCATCAGTTGGACGGACAACACTGAAGCTTTCTTT. Amino acid sequence: CAISWTDNTEAFF.

The V gene is TRBV6-2 or TRBV6-3, the J gene TRBJ2-2; 9 bases are shared with TRBD1. V lost 8 bases, J lost 3 bases, and 10 bases stayed unmatched. Per the germline V gene, CDR1 is MNHEY and CDR2 is SVGEGT. The CDR3 has 16 residues. The CDR3 region has the DNA TGTGCCAGCCAATTACAGGGGGCAATGGACACCGGGGAGCTGTTTTTT. It translates to CASQLQGAMDTGELFF.

The V gene is TRBV10-3, the J gene TRBJ1-2; D is undetermined. The CDR3 sequence is 14 residues long. Germline V CDR1 and CDR2: ENHRY, SYGVKD. Trimming stripped 10 bases from V and 0 bases from J, with 15 bases between. The CDR3 sequence is CATYSDTSNYGYTF. The CDR3 nucleotides read TGTGCCACCTACAGCGACACCTCTAACTATGGCTACACCTTC.

The chain carries TRBV7-2 and TRBJ1-2; 8 bases fit TRBD1. Trimming at V came to 4 bases and at J to 7 bases, leaving 11 bases not matched to a gene. The CDR3 is 15 residues long. Germline CDR1 reads SGHTA; CDR2 reads FQGNSA. Here the CDR3 DNA reads TGTGCCAGCAGCTCCTTAGACAGGGGAGTCAGTGGCTACACCTTC. Residues: CASSSLDRGVSGYTF.

This chain uses TRBV18 with TRBJ2-6; D may correspond to TRBD1 or TRBD2 (6 bases each). The CDR3 totals 18 residues. Germline V gene sequence: CDR1 KGHSH, CDR2 LQKENI. V lost 4 bases, J lost 4 bases, and 20 bases lay in between. In DNA form, the CDR3 reads TGTGCCAGCTCACTCAACCGGGACGGGGGCTCGGGGGCCAACGTCCTGACTTTC. Translating gives CASSLNRDGGSGANVLTF.

Ten or more counts support this clonotype. Sequence at one end of the junction differs from germline and may be a read error. This chain connects TRBV5-1 to TRBJ1-1; the match to TRBD1 covers 7 bases. The CDR3 is 14 residues long. The germline V gene has CDR1 SGHRS and CDR2 YFSETQ. CDR3 nucleotides: TGTGCCAGCAGTTTGAGGGGGCTGAACACTGAAGCTTTCTTT. Translation gives CASSLRGLNTEAFF.

The chain is built from TRBV12-3 or TRBV12-4 and TRBJ2-7, with D possibly being TRBD2 (6 bases). With 8 bases removed from V and 7 bases from J, the gap between germline ends came to 24 bases. This CDR3 contains 15 residues. The CDR3 DNA follows: TGTGCCAGCCAGTTTAACGGGGGAGGTGGTACTGAGCAGTACTTC. Translating it yields CASQFNGGGGTEQYF.

This chain links TRBV7-2 with TRBJ2-2; 8 bases map to TRBD1. The germline CDR1 and CDR2 sequences are SGHTA and FQGNSA. This CDR3 region has 17 residues. With 5 bases clipped from V and 0 bases from J, the junction kept 8 bases outside the gene matches. The CDR3 spells CASSPRLGQANTGELFF. For the CDR3, the DNA is TGTGCCAGCAGCCCTAGATTGGGACAGGCGAACACCGGGGAGCTGTTTTTT.

Turning to this clonotype: This may be a read error, as it is one base from a much larger clone. The V call is TRBV12-3 or TRBV12-4, the J call TRBJ1-1; D may be TRBD1 (6 bases). CDR3 length: 14 amino acids. DNA for the CDR3: TGTACCAGCAGTGTGGACAGAGAGAACACTGAAGCTTTCTTT. Residues: CTSSVDRENTEAFF.

The rearrangement links TRBV5-1 to TRBJ2-7; 7 bases match TRBD1. The germline V gene encodes CDR1 SGHRS and CDR2 YFSETQ. The junction had 3 bases not matched to a gene; V was cut back by 0 bases and J by 3 bases. CDR3 length equals 14 residues. The CDR3 is CASSLGDRRYEQYF. The CDR3 DNA sequence: TGCGCCAGCAGCTTGGGGGACAGACGCTACGAGCAGTACTTC. Based on the CDR3 plus reference TRBV5-1 and TRBJ2-7, the full variable domain is KAGVTQTPRYLIKTRGQQVTLSCSPISGHRSVSWYQQTPGQGLQFLFEYFSETQRNKGNFPGRFSGRQFSNSRSEMNVSTLELGDSALYLCASSLGDRRYEQYFGPGTRLTVT.

The genes are TRBV28 and TRBJ1-1, with a possible D match to TRBD1 (5 bases). Per the germline V gene, CDR1 is MDHEN and CDR2 is SYDVKM. The CDR3 consists of 15 residues. V lost 5 bases, J lost 4 bases, and 17 bases lay in between. CDR3 in amino acids: CASSPPLVGRTEAFF. CDR3 bases: TGTGCCAGCAGTCCCCCATTAGTGGGGCGCACTGAAGCTTTCTTT.

The CDR3 here is CSASFRLAASTDTQYF. CDR3 coding DNA: TGCAGTGCTAGTTTTCGACTAGCGGCTTCCACAGATACGCAGTATTTT. The genes are TRBV20-1 and TRBJ2-3, with TRBD2 matching over 9 bases. V was pared by 3 bases and J by 2 bases, with 9 bases of the junction left unmatched. The CDR3 totals 16 residues. Germline values: CDR1 DFQATT, CDR2 SNEGSKA (reference sequence).

The CDR3 coding sequence is TGTGCCAGCAGTGTCCGGGCAGCCGCAACTAATGAAAAACTGTTTTTT. It specifies CASSVRAAATNEKLFF. V is TRBV2 and J is TRBJ1-4, with D uncertain. The ends were cut back, 4 bases at V and 0 bases at J, with 12 bases in the middle. This CDR3 contains 16 residues. From germline, CDR1 is SNHLY and CDR2 FYNNEI.

The rearrangement links TRBV7-9 to TRBJ2-1; 11 bases align to TRBD2. Gene TRBJ2-7 matches the end of the DNA better, so the J call may be wrong. The length of the CDR3 is 17 residues. Per the germline V gene, CDR1 is SEHNR and CDR2 is FQNEAQ (reference sequence). The CDR3: CASSLRASGGSDNEQYF. As DNA, the CDR3 is TGTGCCAGCAGCTTAAGGGCTAGCGGGGGGTCTGACAATGAGCAGTACTTC.